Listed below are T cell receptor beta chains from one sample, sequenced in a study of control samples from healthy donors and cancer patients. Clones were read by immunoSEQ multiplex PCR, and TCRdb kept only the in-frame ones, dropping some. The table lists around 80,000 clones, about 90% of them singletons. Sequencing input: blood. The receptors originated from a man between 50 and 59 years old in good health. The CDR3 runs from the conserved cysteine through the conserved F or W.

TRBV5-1 CASSYGTGAETQYF
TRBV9 CASAHRLAGGGDTQYF
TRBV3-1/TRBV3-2 CASSQDSLAGVAGELFF
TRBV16 CASSQSIRPSGNTIYF
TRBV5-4 CASSFEGAGEKLFF
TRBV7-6 CAGGGIYGYTF
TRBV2 CASRTGYDSPLHF
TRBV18 CASSPKGETQYF
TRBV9 CASSVGHVNTEAFF
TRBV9 CASSRAGTSGGYSYNEQFF
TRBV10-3 CAISESSIPNTEAFF
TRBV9 CASSVPGANVLTF
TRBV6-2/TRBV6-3 CASSDRGTGELFF
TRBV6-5 CASSYPRGDGYTF
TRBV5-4 CASSFGGRRTDTQYF
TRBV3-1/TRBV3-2 CASRQGWDSGYTF
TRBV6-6 CASSYPGQGHGYTF
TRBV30 CAWSVPTIGGSPLHF
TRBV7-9 CASTAGNQPQHF
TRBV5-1 CASSPTEANYNEQFF
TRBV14 CASARQPNSPLHF
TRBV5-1 CASSLEGNSGNTIYF
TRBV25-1 CASSDPGLAKNIQYF
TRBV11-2 CATTTRGGGTNTGELFF
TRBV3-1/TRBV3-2 CASSQRTGTGYTF
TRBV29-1 CSATPAGVPDTQYF
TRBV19 CASSIGGVDTQYF
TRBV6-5 CASSYSRGRSSYTF
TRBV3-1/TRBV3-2 CASSQGAVSYGYTF
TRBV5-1 CASSLGDRMNTEAFF
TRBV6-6 CASILTASSGNTIYF
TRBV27 CASSLTAVEPQHF